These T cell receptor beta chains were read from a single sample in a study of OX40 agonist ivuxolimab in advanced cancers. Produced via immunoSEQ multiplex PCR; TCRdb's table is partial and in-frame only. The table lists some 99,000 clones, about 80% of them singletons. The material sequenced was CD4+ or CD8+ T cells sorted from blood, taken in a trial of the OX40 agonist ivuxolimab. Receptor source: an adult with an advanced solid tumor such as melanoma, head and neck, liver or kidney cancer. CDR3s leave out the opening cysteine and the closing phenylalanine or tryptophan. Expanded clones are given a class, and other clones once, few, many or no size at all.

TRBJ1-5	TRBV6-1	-	ASSWGTNQPQH
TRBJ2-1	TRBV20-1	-	SARLNNEQF
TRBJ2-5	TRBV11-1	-	ASSPNRETQY
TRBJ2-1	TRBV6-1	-	ASRSGGSYNEQF
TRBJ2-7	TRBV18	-	ASSPPGGGQGYEQY
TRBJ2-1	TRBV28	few	ATRRLAGGPNNEQF
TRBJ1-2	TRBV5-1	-	ASSLADLYGYT
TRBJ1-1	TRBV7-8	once	ASSWTGGAEAF
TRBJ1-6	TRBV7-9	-	ASSPDIYASPLH
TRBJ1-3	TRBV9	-	ASSVAGSGGTGNTIY
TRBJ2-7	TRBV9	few	ASSVGQGPYEQY
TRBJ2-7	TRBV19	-	ASSNRGVSYEQY
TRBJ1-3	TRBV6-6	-	ASTASDRAGNTIY
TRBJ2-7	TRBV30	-	AWNRDSYEQY
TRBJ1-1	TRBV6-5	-	ASSPQVTNTEAF
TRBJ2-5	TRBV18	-	ASSLYSGGLETQY
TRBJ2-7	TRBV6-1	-	ARRDRGNSYEQY
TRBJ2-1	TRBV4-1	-	ASSQGAGQAYNEQF
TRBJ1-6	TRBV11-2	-	ASSFHRGTGGRNSPLH
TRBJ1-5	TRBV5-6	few	ASSLASQGPYQPQH
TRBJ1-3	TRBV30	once	AWSVNWALRNTIY
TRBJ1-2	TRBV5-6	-	ASSPTGQGYYGYT
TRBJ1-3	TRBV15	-	ATSRDPGAAGNTIY
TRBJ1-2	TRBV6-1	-	ASSEGVPVNYGYT
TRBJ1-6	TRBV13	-	ASSLRRQGIHSPLH
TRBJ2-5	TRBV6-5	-	ASSYGTGQETQY
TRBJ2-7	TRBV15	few	ATSRDGYEQY
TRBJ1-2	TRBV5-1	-	ASSLNAAHGYT
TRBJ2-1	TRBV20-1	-	SARDGYEQF
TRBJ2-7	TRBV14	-	ASSFRLAEMQY
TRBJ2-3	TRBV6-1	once	ASSEGQGGTDTQY
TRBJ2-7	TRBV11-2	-	ASSLDRGEQY